This entry describes one T cell receptor (beta chain). This specimen comes from a study of low-dose radiotherapy and immunotherapy resistance in tumors. Turning to the study itself: With fractions of 0.5 Gy given every 2 weeks, Cohort 1 accumulated a total of 6.5 Gy.

The CDR3 runs 17 residues. Germline trimming cut 5 bases from V and 2 bases from J; bases unmatched to any gene: 8. Germline-derived CDR1 and CDR2 are MNHEY and SMNVEV (reference sequence). Covering alpha and beta chains, TRAV- and TRBV-specific primers were used for the first-strand cDNA. With a V-primer adapter and a constant-region primer, TCRs were amplified for around 20 PCR cycles. One entry per CDR3 protein, called by TCRdb with MiXCR from the reads. The repertoire holds about 64,000 distinct CDR3 sequences, with 26% as singletons. Time point: before trial treatment. The donors, trial participants, received nivolumab, ipilimumab, aspirin, low-dose cyclophosphamide and low-dose radiotherapy.

Material: PBMCs, obtained before treatment. The sequence was obtained from a male donor with rectosigmoid adenocarcinoma. J is TRBJ2-6 and V is TRBV27; 8 bases are shared with TRBD1. DNA of the CDR3: TGTGCCAGCAGTCCGGCGACAGGGGTGCCTGGGGCCAACGTCCTGACTTTC. It is translated as CASSPATGVPGANVLTF.